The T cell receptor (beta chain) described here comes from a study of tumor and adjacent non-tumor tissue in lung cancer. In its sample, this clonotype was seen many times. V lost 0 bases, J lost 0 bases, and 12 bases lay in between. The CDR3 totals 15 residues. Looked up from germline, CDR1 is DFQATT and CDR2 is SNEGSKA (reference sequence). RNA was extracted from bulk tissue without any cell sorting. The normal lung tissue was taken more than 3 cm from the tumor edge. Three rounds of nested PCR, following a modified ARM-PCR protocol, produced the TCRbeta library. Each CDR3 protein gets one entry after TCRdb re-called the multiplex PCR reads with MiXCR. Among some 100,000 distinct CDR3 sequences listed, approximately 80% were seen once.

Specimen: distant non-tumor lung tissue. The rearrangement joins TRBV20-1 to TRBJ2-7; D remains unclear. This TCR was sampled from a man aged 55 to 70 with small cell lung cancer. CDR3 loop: CSAREQDAYSYEQYF. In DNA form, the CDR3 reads TGCAGTGCTAGAGAGCAAGACGCATACTCCTACGAGCAGTACTTC.